A single TCR beta chain is shown here with its context. Researchers amplified the TCR beta CDR3 regions from RNA transcripts. First-round RT-PCR with HTBI primers amplified the TCR CDR3 region. TCRdb itself ran the multiplex PCR reads through MiXCR, one entry per CDR3 protein. The sample lists roughly 290,000 distinct CDR3 sequences; approximately 12% were seen once. The junction had 8 bases not matched to a gene; V was cut back by 6 bases and J by 5 bases. Germline-derived CDR1 and CDR2 are LNHDA and SQIVND (reference sequence). The CDR3 runs to 15 residues. The data belong to a study of T cells in Graves' hyperthyroidism and ophthalmopathy. Study details: Upon initial diagnosis and before any treatment, peripheral blood was collected.

V and J are TRBV19 and TRBJ2-5; 11 positions match TRBD2. Sequenced sample: blood. The sequence was collected from a woman in her twenties or thirties with Graves' hyperthyroidism that later progressed to Graves' ophthalmopathy. The CDR3: CASSPGLAAWETQYF. The CDR3 region has the DNA TGTGCCAGTAGCCCGGGACTAGCGGCTTGGGAGACCCAGTACTTC.